These 8 T cell receptor beta chains were sequenced from one sample in a study of T cells after yellow fever vaccination. TCRdb re-analysed the 5' RACE reads in MiXCR, keeping a single row per CDR3 protein. The sample lists roughly 62,000 distinct CDR3 sequences, around 6.5% occurring once. The source material was CD8+ T cells sorted from PBMCs, sampled on the day of the first yellow fever vaccination. These TCRs come from a man younger than 35 who received the YFV17D yellow fever vaccine.

This clonotype was observed at least ten times. The chain links TRBV4-1 to TRBJ2-5, with unresolved D. The CDR3 covers 16 residues. Germline values: CDR1 MGHRA, CDR2 YSYEKL. V was clipped by 1 base and J by 1 base, with 13 bases between them. CDR3 nucleotide sequence: TGCGCCAGCAGCCAAGGGGTCAGGATGGTCCAAGAGACCCAGTACTTC. This codes for CASSQGVRMVQETQYF.

There are a few counts of this clonotype. The chain carries TRBV9 and TRBJ2-1; 8 nucleotides agree with TRBD1. This CDR3 contains 16 residues. The germline V gene encodes CDR1 SGDLS and CDR2 YYNGEE. Trimming cost V 5 bases and J 2 bases; bases outside gene matches: 9. CDR3 nucleotides: TGTGCCAGCAGGTCAGGGGGCCCGGCCCCCTACAATGAGCAGTTCTTC. This codes for CASRSGGPAPYNEQFF.

The V and J genes are TRBV6-2 or TRBV6-3 and TRBJ1-1, with D uncertain. V lost 5 bases, J lost 0 bases, and 7 bases lay in between. This CDR3 region has 13 residues. In germline, CDR1 is MNHEY, CDR2 SVGEGT. The CDR3 DNA sequence: TGTGCCAGCAGTCTTACAGTGAACACTGAAGCTTTCTTT. As protein: CASSLTVNTEAFF.

The sample holds many counts of this clonotype. The rearrangement links TRBV6-1 to TRBJ1-1; a weak D match, TRBD1 (6 bases). The CDR3 covers 14 residues. The germline V gene has CDR1 MNHNS and CDR2 SASEGT. V shed 6 bases and J shed 10 bases, with 21 bases lying between them. The CDR3 DNA reads TGTGCCAGCAGCCCCGAGGGGGATGGGGCTGGAGCTTTCTTT. Its translation is CASSPEGDGAGAFF.

Worth noting for this clonotype: The junction departs from the called germline gene at one end, perhaps through a read error. The chain employs TRBV7-7 and TRBJ2-2; 10 bases are shared with TRBD2. Germline V gives CDR1 SSHAT, CDR2 FNYEAQ (reference sequence). This CDR3 is built from 15 residues. CDR3 bases: TGTGCTAGCAGCTTCCTAGCGGGAGACACCGGGGAGCTGTTTTTT. It codes for CASSFLAGDTGELFF. The full variable domain, with the rest looked up from reference TRBV7-7 and TRBJ2-2, is GAGVSQSPRYKVTKRGQDVTLRCDPISSHATLYWYQQALGQGPEFLTYFNYEAQPDKSGLPSDRFSAERPEGSISTLTIQRTEQRDSAMYRCASSFLAGDTGELFFGEGSRLTVL.

This clonotype was counted between two and nine times. This chain uses TRBV6-5 with TRBJ2-2; weak D call: TRBD2 (6 bases). The V end lost 2 bases, the J end lost 6 bases, and 10 bases lay between the germline ends. The length of the CDR3 is 14 residues. The germline V gene has CDR1 MNHEY and CDR2 SVGAGI. As DNA, the CDR3 is TGTGCCAGCAGTTACGGCAGGGAGGCCGGGGAGCTGTTTTTT. It is translated as CASSYGREAGELFF.

This clonotype was seen many times. The rearrangement links TRBV7-9 to TRBJ2-5; 7 positions match TRBD2. CDR1 SEHNR and CDR2 FQNEAQ come from the germline V gene (reference sequence). The CDR3 runs 16 residues. V gave up 1 base and J gave up 5 bases; unmatched junction bases: 10. DNA of the CDR3: TGTGCCAGCAGCTTAGGGGAGGGGACCCAATTGGAGACCCAGTACTTC. As protein: CASSLGEGTQLETQYF. Filled out from reference TRBV7-9 and TRBJ2-5, the complete variable domain reads DTGVSQNPRHKITKRGQNVTFRCDPISEHNRLYWYRQTLGQGPEFLTYFQNEAQLEKSRLLSDRFSAERPKGSFSTLEIQRTEQGDSAMYLCASSLGEGTQLETQYFGPGTRLLVL.

This clonotype has ten or more counts. V is TRBV20-1 and J is TRBJ2-5, with D maybe TRBD2 (6 bases). Trimming stripped 2 bases from V and 4 bases from J, with 8 bases between. CDR3 size: 12 residues. Germline V gene data show CDR1 as DFQATT and CDR2 as SNEGSKA (reference sequence). DNA of the CDR3: TGCAGTGCTAGAATTAGCGGAGAGACCCAGTACTTC. Translated, it gives CSARISGETQYF.